A selection of T cell receptor beta chains follows, all from one sample in a study of OX40 agonist ivuxolimab in advanced cancers. Only in-frame clones appear in the TCRdb table, and some are missing; sequencing was by immunoSEQ multiplex PCR. Among 37,000 or so clones listed, approximately 80% were seen once. Sequencing used CD4+ or CD8+ T cells sorted from blood, obtained in a trial of the OX40 agonist ivuxolimab. Every receptor here comes from an adult with an advanced solid tumor such as melanoma, head and neck, liver or kidney cancer. Both conserved end residues are part of each CDR3. D genes are given only for firm matches. A row's size may be missing; if present it is once, few, many or a size class.

d_call	v_call	j_call	clone_size	cdr3_nt	cdr3_aa
TRBD1	TRBV10-2	TRBJ1-2	NA	TGCGCCAGCAGAGGACAGGGGGCGCGGGGCTACACCTTC	CASRGQGARGYTF
TRBD1	TRBV2	TRBJ1-5	NA	TGTGCCAGCAGTGAAATCCGGGGACAGCAGCCCCAGCATTTT	CASSEIRGQQPQHF
NA	TRBV9	TRBJ1-3	NA	TGTGCCAGCAGCGTAGGGGTTTTTCGAGGGAACACCATATATTTT	CASSVGVFRGNTIYF
TRBD2	TRBV5-4	TRBJ2-5	few	TGTGCCAGCAGCCCCCGACTAGCGGGGGGGGAGACCCAGTACTTC	CASSPRLAGGETQYF
TRBD1	TRBV12-5	TRBJ1-1	NA	TGTGCTAGTGGGCAGGACAGGGTCAGGGCTGAAGCTTTCTTT	CASGQDRVRAEAFF
TRBD2	TRBV11-1	TRBJ2-7	NA	TGTGCCAGCAGCTCAATGACTAGCGGGGTTGGCGAGCAGTACTTC	CASSSMTSGVGEQYF
NA	TRBV9	TRBJ1-1	NA	TGTGCCAGCGGATTGACGGGGGGCACTGAAGCTTTCTTT	CASGLTGGTEAFF
TRBD1	TRBV5-1	TRBJ1-6	NA	TGCGCCAGCAGCTTAACACAGGGGGCCTCACCCCTCCACTTT	CASSLTQGASPLHF
NA	TRBV29-1	TRBJ2-3	NA	TGCAGCGTTGCGAGGACAGACCCTCGCACAGATACGCAGTATTTT	CSVARTDPRTDTQYF
NA	TRBV27	TRBJ2-5	NA	TGTGCCAGCAGACAAAGACAGGCCTTCCAAGAGACCCAGTACTTC	CASRQRQAFQETQYF